This T cell receptor beta chain was obtained from a study of T-cell reconstitution after alpha-beta-depleted transplantation in children (dated by TCRdb to the mid-2010s). General notes on the study: Using TCR repertoire profiling, the study followed T-cell immune reconstitution in a quantitative way in children after TCRalphabeta/CD19-depleted allogeneic hematopoietic cell transplantation.

V is cut by 9 bases and J by 4 bases, and the space between the germline ends is 19 bases. Taken from the germline V gene, the CDR1 and CDR2 loops are KGHSH and LQKENI. The CDR3 starts with the cysteine, ends with the phenylalanine, and has 15 residues. Just CDR3 DNA is preserved here, 45 bases in frame from base 1. There are a few counts of this clonotype. This receptor's antigen is unknown. Base qualities are missing; no much larger clone stands one base away. Libraries were built with PCR. The sample was run on an Illumina HiSeq 2500. TCR library preparation used molecular barcoding, with unique molecular identifiers applied to normalize quantification of the TCRbeta repertoire. TCRdb took the public reads, trimmed them with fastp at Q25, ran MiXCR for clone calling and kept in-frame beta chains. CDR3 protein duplicates are merged, each entry listing the most common genes and DNA. Here the sample has 450,000 to 600,000 distinct CDR3 sequences; about 33% occur a single time. The ten largest clonotypes hold around 2.3% of the sample.

The TCR originated in a human donor who donated a stem cell graft to a child with aplastic anemia. Source: PBMCs from the stem cell graft donor, taken from the stem cell graft. The rearranged segments are TRBV18 and TRBJ2-1, and TRBD1 may be the D gene, going by 6 matching bases. Read as DNA, the sequence is TGTGCCAGTTACCACGCCAGGGGCGGATACAATGAGCAGTTCTTC. This encodes CASYHARGGYNEQFF.